The 7 T cell receptor beta chains below come from one sample, sequenced in a study of post-analysis software for immune sequencing data. Study conclusions and caveats: Controls had lower frequencies than patients of about 5 TRBV segments, which included TRBV5-6, TRBV5-1 and TRBV20-1.

TCR beta cDNA libraries had unique molecular identifiers. Using its own MiXCR run on the PCR reads, TCRdb lists one record per CDR3 protein. The sample lists approximately 630,000 distinct CDR3 sequences, 55% to 60% seen once, with 10% to 12% in the top ten. Antigens of these TCRs are unknown. Sequencing used blood. The receptor source for this set is a girl aged 2 to 10 with multiple sclerosis.

The chain combines TRBV28 with TRBJ2-7; D uncertain. Matching the DNA end better, TRBJ2-4 makes the J call doubtful. This CDR3 has 13 amino acids. Germline CDR1 is MDHEN and CDR2 is SYDVKM. CDR3 sequence reads: CASSLSDRNIQYF. The DNA for the CDR3 is TGTGCCAGCAGTTTATCGGATCGAAACATTCAGTACTTC.

The chain couples TRBV6-5 to TRBJ2-1, with D maybe TRBD1 (5 bases). Trimming shortened V by 4 bases and J by 5 bases, and 9 bases separated the two germline ends. The CDR3 runs to 13 residues. From germline, CDR1 is MNHEY and CDR2 SVGAGI. The CDR3 protein is CASSWGRDNEQFF. CDR3 DNA: TGTGCCAGCAGTTGGGGCCGAGACAATGAGCAGTTCTTC.

This chain uses TRBV29-1 with TRBJ2-1, with D possibly matching TRBD2 (6 bases). Germline V gene sequence: CDR1 SQVTM, CDR2 ANQGSEA. With 7 bases removed from V and 7 bases from J, the gap between germline ends came to 20 bases. The CDR3 is 14 residues long. CDR3 region: CSASRGTSRNEQFF. CDR3 DNA: TGCAGCGCTTCCCGGGGCACTAGCAGGAATGAGCAGTTCTTC.

The chain carries TRBV29-1 and TRBJ1-1; 8 bases are shared with TRBD1. Looked up from germline, CDR1 is SQVTM and CDR2 is ANQGSEA. The ends lost 7 bases at V and 4 bases at J; junction bases unmatched: 11. CDR3 length: 14 residues. CDR3 in DNA: TGCAGCGCACAGGGGCGGACAGGGAGCACTGAAGCTTTCTTT. This translates into CSAQGRTGSTEAFF.

The chain combines TRBV4-2 with TRBJ2-5; TRBD2 is a possible D gene (7 bases). Germline loops: CDR1 LGHNA, CDR2 YNFKEQ. The CDR3 has 17 residues. V lost 4 bases, J lost 2 bases, and 20 bases lay in between. CDR3 nucleotides: TGTGCCAGCAGCCGGGAGGGGGGGGTAAGGATTCAAGAGACCCAGTACTTC. Translation gives CASSREGGVRIQETQYF.

The chain is built from TRBV5-1 and TRBJ1-1; TRBD1 is a possible D gene (6 bases). Germline assignment: CDR1 SGHRS and CDR2 YFSETQ. CDR3 size: 13 residues. Deletions cut 4 bases from V and 1 base from J, with 8 bases between. CDR3 residues: CASSPGQNTEAFF. In DNA form, the CDR3 reads TGCGCCAGCAGCCCGGGACAGAACACTGAAGCTTTCTTT.

The CDR3 loop is CAILRNPGSGHNEQFF. The CDR3 region has the DNA TGTGCCATCCTGCGAAACCCCGGGAGTGGGCACAATGAGCAGTTCTTC. V is TRBV10-3 and J is TRBJ2-1; maybe TRBD2 (6 bases). Trimming left V 8 bases short and J 5 bases short, with 22 bases between. CDR1 is ENHRY and CDR2 is SYGVKD in the germline V gene. The CDR3 has 16 residues.